The 9 T cell receptor beta chains given below trace back to one sample, sequenced in a study of T cell changes during pregnancy in multiple sclerosis. The table came from immunoSEQ multiplex PCR; TCRdb's copy has only in-frame clones and leaves some out. Of 30,000 to 35,000 clones in the sample, approximately 87% were seen once. The source was CD8+ T cells from peripheral blood mononuclear cells, collected after pregnancy. Receptor source: a female donor with multiple sclerosis, enrolled in a pregnancy study.

V is TRBV21-1 and J is TRBJ1-3. TRBV21-1 is recorded as a pseudogene. This CDR3 contains 18 residues. The CDR3: CASTFTGLHYYSGNTIYF. CDR3 sequence (DNA): TGTGCCAGCACCTTTACGGGACTCCACTATTACTCTGGAAACACCATATATTTT.

The chain has TRBV2 and TRBJ1-2; tentative D call: TRBD1 (6 bases). The CDR3 length is 15 residues. Germline loops: CDR1 SNHLY, CDR2 FYNNEI. V was trimmed by 9 bases and J by 3 bases, leaving 20 bases between them. The CDR3 protein is CARTPGEGGYYGYTF. For the CDR3, the DNA is TGTGCCAGAACCCCTGGGGAGGGGGGATACTATGGCTACACCTTC.

The chain carries TRBV9 and TRBJ1-2, with 7 bases matching TRBD1. The V and J ends lost 0 bases and 4 bases, in that order; junction bases with no gene match: 9. This CDR3 is 16 amino acids long. CDR1 is SGDLS and CDR2 is YYNGEE in the germline V gene. The CDR3: CASSVGNPTGFYGYTF. The CDR3 nucleotides are TGTGCCAGCAGCGTAGGGAACCCGACAGGGTTCTATGGCTACACCTTC.

This clone was seen a single time. The CDR3 loop reads CASTRTGGGGETQYF. The CDR3 nucleotides are TGTGCCAGCACGCGGACAGGGGGCGGGGGGGAGACCCAGTACTTC. The genes are TRBV27 and TRBJ2-5, with TRBD1 matching over 11 bases. Germline lookup yields CDR1 MNHEY and CDR2 SMNVEV (reference sequence). V was clipped by 7 bases and J by 5 bases; unmatched bases: 9. The CDR3 contains 15 residues.

The chain couples TRBV19 to TRBJ2-3; perhaps TRBD1 as D (7 bases). The CDR3 is 14 residues long. CDR1 is LNHDA, CDR2 SQIVND, per germline (reference sequence). Trimming took off 9 bases at V and 3 bases at J, with 16 bases between the two ends. The CDR3 DNA reads as TGTGCCAGCCAGGGGGGCTTAAGAACAGATACGCAGTATTTT. This translates into CASQGGLRTDTQYF. The whole variable domain, filled in from reference TRBV19 and TRBJ2-3, reads DGGITQSPKYLFRKEGQNVTLSCEQNLNHDAMYWYRQDPGQGLRLIYYSQIVNDFQKGDIAEGYSVSREKKESFPLTVTSAQKNPTAFYLCASQGGLRTDTQYFGPGTRLTVL.

V and J are TRBV4-2 and TRBJ2-3; 12 bases are shared with TRBD2. J lost 4 bases, V lost 0 bases, and 2 bases had no gene match. The CDR3 consists of 16 residues. The germline gives CDR1 LGHNA, CDR2 YNFKEQ. CDR3 residues: CASSQDLAGGPDTQYF. For the CDR3, the DNA is TGTGCCAGCAGCCAAGATCTAGCGGGGGGGCCAGATACGCAGTATTTT.

The rearrangement links TRBV27 to TRBJ2-1, with 8 bases fitting TRBD2. The CDR3 has 17 amino acids. Germline V gene sequence: CDR1 MNHEY, CDR2 SMNVEV (reference sequence). V lost 6 bases and J lost 2; bases outside the gene matches: 12. The CDR3 spells CASSVSLGGGTYNEQFF. The CDR3 DNA sequence: TGTGCCAGCAGCGTATCTCTTGGCGGGGGGACCTACAATGAGCAGTTCTTC.

The gene calls are TRBV13 and TRBJ1-5; D gene unclear. The V end was cut by 4 bases, the J end by 0 bases, with 13 bases between. Germline CDR1 reads PRHDT; CDR2 reads FYEKMQ (reference sequence). This CDR3 comprises 16 residues. As DNA, the CDR3 is TGTGCCAGCAGCTCTATAACAGAATATAGCAATCAGCCCCAGCATTTT. Amino acids: CASSSITEYSNQPQHF.

The gene calls are TRBV5-5 and TRBJ2-7; 11 nucleotides line up with TRBD1. Unmatched junction bases numbered 2, after V lost 0 bases and J lost 3 bases. There are 15 residues in the CDR3. The germline CDR1 and CDR2 sequences are SGHKS and YYEKEE (reference sequence). The CDR3 DNA is TGTGCCAGCAGCTTGGCCGGGACAGGGGGCTACGAGCAGTACTTC. Encoded protein: CASSLAGTGGYEQYF.